This T cell receptor beta chain was identified in a study of regulatory T cells in long-lasting Graves disease (dated by TCRdb to the early 2020s). For the wider study: In the newly diagnosed Graves' disease group, patients had been taking antithyroid drugs for less than 3 months. Persistent Graves' disease patients were compared with newly diagnosed Graves' disease patients by peripheral blood TCR sequencing and RNA sequencing. The study took place in China and was registered as a clinical trial. A total of about 33 samples underwent TCR sequencing, from about 13 patients with persistent Graves' disease and approximately 20 patients with newly diagnosed Graves' disease.

The time point label on this specimen signifies: newly diagnosed GD, antithyroid drugs for less than 3 months. For both TCR sequencing and RNA sequencing, RNA was extracted from PBMCs in TRIzol. The diagnosis of Graves' disease was made according to American Thyroid Association guidelines. Patients were recruited from an endocrinology department in Xi'an, China. Each patient gave approximately 10 milliliters of peripheral blood, collected in an EDTA anticoagulant tube. Ficoll Paque Plus density gradient separation was used to isolate PBMCs, and no further T cell sorting was performed. An Agilent 2100 Bioanalyzer and agarose gel were used to check RNA quality, while a NanoDrop 2000 measured RNA concentration. The germline V gene yields SGHRS for CDR1 and YFSETQ for CDR2. Cut back by 3 bases and 10 bases, the V and J ends lie 17 bases apart. Including the terminal cysteine and phenylalanine, the CDR3 comprises 14 residues. Only CDR3 DNA is held: 42 bases, read in frame from base 1.

General conclusions and limits of the study: Persistent Graves' disease patients showed lower TCR Shannon entropy and fewer highly expanded clones than newly diagnosed patients, suggesting clonal expansion. Sequencing and analysis were restricted to the TCR beta chain. The small sample size was acknowledged by the authors as a limitation that may reduce accuracy. TRBV28, TRBJ1-2 and TRBJ2-5 were preferentially used in persistent disease, while TRBV20-1 and TRBJ2-1 were favored in newly diagnosed disease. Patients with persistent disease shared more public clonotypes (around 2,500) than newly diagnosed patients did (966). Peripheral blood alone was examined, since thyroid tissue, which constituted the primary lesion, could not be accessed.

To note about this clonotype: The antigen it binds to is not known. Per-nucleotide qualities are absent, and no much larger clonotype sits a single base away.

The library relied on multiplex PCR. The run used an Illumina HiSeq 4000. TCR beta libraries were built with iRepertoire HTBI primers and Arm-PCR amplification of CDR3 regions. Before sequencing, the PCR products went through gel purification. The original methods were these. A total of 62 TRBV and about 13 TRBJ segments were identified across samples and were used for gene usage analysis of CDR3 amino acid clonotypes. COPE and FqMerger were used to merge filtered high-quality paired reads into contigs. BLAST was used to align contigs to IMGT TRBV, TRBD and TRBJ reference genes, and CDR3 was defined according to IMGT. Any clonotype with a frequency above 0.1% was classified as a highly expanded clone. Repertoire diversity was measured by Shannon entropy, and V-J evenness by the Gini coefficient. A clonotype was considered public if more than one individual shared it. Using fastp trimming at Q25 and MiXCR clonotype assembly, TCRdb reanalyzed the public sequencing data and kept in-frame beta chains. A single entry per CDR3 protein holds the most common genes and DNA from its merged rows. TCRdb, not the authors, supplied the V and J calls. This sample comprises 550,000 to 700,000 distinct CDR3 sequences, 15% to 20% of them detected only once. The ten largest make up about 12% of the sample.

This sample was also put to use in a study of T cells in Graves' hyperthyroidism and ophthalmopathy. The second study also describes: Stable Graves' hyperthyroidism was defined as no progression to ophthalmopathy during 18 months of follow-up. The hyperthyroidism patients were between 18 and 65 years old and newly diagnosed, with a disease duration of less than 2 months. Patients with uncontrolled infections, other autoimmune diseases, pregnancy or lactation were excluded. Diagnoses relied on clinical symptoms, serum thyroxine and TRAb, thyroid ultrasound and orbital computed tomography. For the first round of RT-PCR on the TCR CDR3, the HTBI primer set was used together with the Qiagen OneStep RT-PCR kit. Blood samples also contained most of the expanded thyroid clonotypes (frequency above 0.001), which suggests that blood repertoires may reflect thyroid immune responses. A model built on a 13 V-J signature distinguished ophthalmopathy from stable hyperthyroidism, reaching 85% to 90% sensitivity and about 81% specificity in cross-validation and 80%/75% in testing. In validation, progression to ophthalmopathy was predicted by the model with about 70% sensitivity and approximately 78% specificity, a median of around 5.9 months before onset. TCR V-J signatures able to tell the groups apart were searched for in a discovery cohort of approximately 95 patients, of whom about 40 had Graves' ophthalmopathy and about 60 had stable Graves' hyperthyroidism. Prospective prediction of ophthalmopathy was tested in an independent validation cohort consisting of 18 hyperthyroidism patients and around 16 patients who later progressed to ophthalmopathy. The approximately 98 discovery patients were randomly divided into training and test sets at a 7:3 ratio. In more than 5 Graves' hyperthyroidism patients, the study also compared T-cell repertoires from thyroid tissue with T-cell repertoires from blood. After blood sampling, hyperthyroidism patients were treated with methimazole at a starting dose of 30 mg daily, and ophthalmopathy patients were treated with high-dose intravenous methylprednisolone. A second multiplex PCR round built the libraries, followed by size selection and purification. Paired-end sequencing of the libraries was performed with 100 bp reads on an Illumina HiSeq2000. SOAPnuke was used to process the raw data, throwing out any read that contained adapters or uncalled bases, had a mean Phred below 15, or lacked an exact constant-primer or identifier match. High-quality paired reads were merged with COPE v1.2.5, and unique nucleotide sequences were defined as clonotypes. MiTCR v1.1 was used to align the clonotypes against IMGT TRBV, TRBD and TRBJ reference segments. The analysis was restricted to V-J combinations with a frequency above 0.0001, which together covered 99% to 99.2% of the repertoires. The TCS score was defined as F50 (clonal expansion) divided by E x V (chaos), with BLOSUM62-based TCRdist calculated between CDR3 peptides within each V-J. Welch's t-statistics and random forest reduced roughly 540 V-J features to about 12, which were used in a naive Bayes classifier (R e1071). Sample size was not statistically predetermined, and investigators were not blinded to group allocation. The paper describes TCR Vbeta CDR3 sequencing of fewer than 150 peripheral blood samples, made up of about 40 ophthalmopathy patients, 70 to 80 hyperthyroidism patients and about 17 progressor patients.

The chain is assembled from TRBV5-1 and TRBJ2-1; perhaps TRBD2 is the D gene, with 6 bases matching. Sequenced here: peripheral blood mononuclear cells (PBMCs), sampled at new diagnosis, from a patient treated with antithyroid drugs. The TCR comes from a young man with Graves disease. Donor details come from another sample of the same person, matched by shared clones. The sequence in DNA is TGCGCCAGCAGCTACTGGGAGGCCCCCCAAGAGCAGTTCTTC. Its protein product is CASSYWEAPQEQFF.